The 30 T cell receptor beta chains presented below share a single source sample, sequenced in a study of tissue T cells after allogeneic stem cell transplantation. The table came from immunoSEQ multiplex PCR; TCRdb's copy has only in-frame clones and leaves some out. The sample comprises more than 2,500 clones, about 41% of which are singletons, and roughly 31% rests with the top ten. The time point denotes: mouse harvest day 14 after allogeneic transplant. Each mouse received 10^7 T-cell-depleted marrow cells plus 10^6 splenic CD5+ T cells by tail vein. The material sequenced was lymph node tissue. These TCRs come from a female BALB/c mouse given C57BL/6 T cells with graft-versus-host disease after an allogeneic hematopoietic cell transplant.

On this clone: Gene names and germline refer to mouse. The CDR3 DNA, read in part, is TGTGCCAGCTCAAGGGGCACAGAAGTCTTC. Amino acid sequence: CASSRGTEVF. The CDR3 as a whole reads CASSRGTEVFF. J is TRBJ1-1 and V is TRBV3; D is perhaps TRBD1 (5 bases). The read falls 1 residue short of the CDR3 end, and the missing part is taken from the germline J gene. Looked up from germline, CDR1 is SNHLY and CDR2 is FYNGKV (reference sequence). The CDR3 has 11 residues. Trimming stripped 8 bases from V and 4 bases from J, with 8 bases between.

This clone showed up just a few times. Germline and genes here are mouse. The read comes to an end 1 residue before the CDR3 does, leaving the germline J gene to fill in the end. Other DNA sequences in this sample translate to the same CDR3. This chain uses TRBV26 with TRBJ1-1; D is possibly TRBD1 (5 bases). This CDR3 has 13 amino acids. CDR1 is KGHPV and CDR2 is FQNQEV in the germline V gene (reference sequence). The V end was cut by 4 bases, the J end by 0 bases, with 6 bases between. CDR3 sequence: CASSPGQNTEVFF. CDR3 DNA, as far as it was read: TGTGCCAGCAGTCCGGGACAGAACACAGAAGTCTTC. Looking up the rest from reference TRBV26 and TRBJ1-1 gives the full variable domain: NSKVIQTPRYLVKGQGQKAKMRCIPEKGHPVVFWYQQNKNNEFKFLINFQNQEVLQQIDMTEKRFSAECPSNSPCSLEIQSSEAGDSALYLCASSPGQNTEVFFGKGTRLTVV.

For this clone: Mouse gene names and germline throughout. The DNA ends 1 residue before the CDR3 does, and the rest of the CDR3 is filled in from the germline J gene. The chain is built from TRBV3 and TRBJ2-2, with 7 bases fitting TRBD1. Trimming at V came to 5 bases and at J to 1 base, leaving 1 base not matched to a gene. Germline assignment: CDR1 SNHLY and CDR2 FYNGKV (reference sequence). The CDR3 loop spans 14 amino acids. CDR3 region: CASSRDRNTGQLYF. The DNA read from the CDR3 is TGTGCCAGCAGCCGGGACAGAAACACCGGGCAGCTCTAC. Full variable domain (rest looked up from reference TRBV3 and TRBJ2-2): GPKVLQIPSHQIIDMGQMVTLNCDPVSNHLYFYWYKQILGQQMEFLVNFYNGKVMEKSKLFKDQFSVERPDGSYFTLKIQPTALEDSAVYFCASSRDRNTGQLYFGEGSKLTVL.

This clone was seen more than once but under ten times. Mouse germline and gene names are used. From the germline J gene comes the end of the CDR3, since the read stops 1 residue before it. This chain uses TRBV4 with TRBJ1-6; D call uncertain. TRBJ1-6 is recorded as an ORF, its role being uncertain. CDR1 is LGHDT, CDR2 YNNKQL, per germline (reference sequence). The CDR3 runs 12 residues. V was clipped by 3 bases and J by 8 bases, with 5 bases between them. CDR3 bases read: TGTGCCAGCAGCTATCGGGATTCGCCCCTCTAC. It translates to CASSYRDSPLY. The complete CDR3 sequence is CASSYRDSPLYF.

Comments on this clone: A read error may account for a junction end that differs from germline. The gene names here belong to mouse. The observed sequence ends 1 residue before the CDR3 terminus, with the missing tail filled in from the germline J gene. The chain couples TRBV13-2 to TRBJ2-5; D perhaps matches TRBD2 (7 bases). CDR3 length: 16 amino acids. Germline V gene sequence: CDR1 NNHNN, CDR2 SYGAGS (reference sequence). CDR3 DNA (partial): TGTGCCAGCGGTGAGGGACTCGGGGGGCTCCAAGACTCCCAGTAC. This encodes CASGEGLGGLQDSQY. The entire CDR3 protein reads CASGEGLGGLQDSQYF.

A remark on this clone: Gene names and germline match the mouse. The CDR3 end falls 1 residue outside the read, so it is completed with the germline J gene. The chain has TRBV31 and TRBJ2-4; 8 bases are a match to TRBD2. The CDR3 sequence is 13 residues long. Germline trimming cut 3 bases from V and 1 base from J; bases unmatched to any gene: 0. Germline-derived CDR1 and CDR2 are GKSSPN and SITVG. CDR3 sequence reads: CAWRLGGQNTLYF. Incomplete CDR3 DNA: TGTGCCTGGAGACTGGGGGGTCAAAACACCTTGTAC.

Comments on this clone: Gene names are the mouse ones. The read falls 1 residue short of the CDR3 end, and the missing part is taken from the germline J gene. V gene TRBV26 combines with J gene TRBJ2-2; 12 bases match TRBD1. The CDR3 is 17 residues long. V trimming: 0 bases; J trimming: 4 bases; junction bases outside the gene matches: 3. The germline CDR1 and CDR2 sequences are KGHPV and FQNQEV (reference sequence). CDR3 DNA, as far as it was read: TGTGCCAGCAGTCTGTCGGGACAGGGGGCAGGCACCGGGCAGCTCTAC. Its translation is CASSLSGQGAGTGQLY. The full-length CDR3 reads as CASSLSGQGAGTGQLYF.

Regarding this clone: Mouse names are used for the genes. The read finishes 1 residue shy of the CDR3 end, and the germline J gene is used to complete it. The chain has TRBV13-2 and TRBJ2-4; D not resolved. Between the trimmed V and J ends, which lost 0 bases and 0 bases, there was a span of 8 bases. The germline V gene encodes CDR1 NNHNN and CDR2 SYGAGS (reference sequence). The CDR3 is made up of 15 amino acids. CDR3 loop: CASGDAAPSQNTLYF. The covered CDR3 bases are TGTGCCAGCGGTGATGCGGCACCTAGTCAAAACACCTTGTAC.

This clone was seen a handful of times. Each gene name is a mouse one. From the germline J gene comes the end of the CDR3, since the read stops 1 residue before it. The chain has TRBV26 and TRBJ2-1; 9 positions match TRBD2. The V and J ends lost 4 bases and 7 bases, in that order; junction bases with no gene match: 5. Germline CDR1 is KGHPV and CDR2 is FQNQEV (reference sequence). This CDR3 has 14 residues. This chain's CDR3 is CASSRVGGRAEQFF. Incomplete CDR3 DNA: TGTGCCAGCAGTCGAGTGGGGGGGCGCGCTGAGCAGTTC.

Turning to this clone: Any gene name here is a mouse gene name. The CDR3 end is not reached by the read, which stops 1 residue before it; the germline J gene fills it in. J is TRBJ1-1 and V is TRBV16; TRBD1 is a possible D gene (5 bases). Germline V lookup: CDR1 SGHSA, CDR2 FRNQAP. The CDR3 length is 13 residues. V was clipped by 2 bases and J by 3 bases, with 7 bases between them. The CDR3 is CASSLRGDTEVFF. Partial CDR3 DNA: TGTGCAAGCAGCTTAAGGGGCGACACAGAAGTCTTC.

With respect to this clone: Mouse germline and gene names are used. The CDR3 is cut off 1 residue early in the read; its end comes from the germline J gene. The chain recombines TRBV23 with TRBJ2-7; the table's D call, TRBD2, has no DNA check behind it. CDR3 length: 13 amino acids. From germline, CDR1 is KGHTA and CDR2 FQNQQP. The CDR3 DNA, read in part, is TGCTCCAGCAGTCAAACTGGGGGGTATGAACAGTAC. It is translated as CSSSQTGGYEQY. The full CDR3 is CSSSQTGGYEQYF.

This clone showed up just a few times. Germline and genes: mouse. The read comes to an end 1 residue before the CDR3 does, leaving the germline J gene to fill in the end. V gene TRBV26 combines with J gene TRBJ2-7; 9 bases fit TRBD1. The germline V gene has CDR1 KGHPV and CDR2 FQNQEV (reference sequence). This CDR3 has 14 residues. The V gene end was trimmed by 3 bases and the J gene end by 3 bases; junction bases not matched to a gene: 3. CDR3 DNA, as far as it was read: TGTGCCAGCAGTCTAGGGACAGGGTACTATGAACAGTAC. Encoded protein: CASSLGTGYYEQY. The whole CDR3 sequence is CASSLGTGYYEQYF.

On this clone itself: Germline and genes here are mouse. From the germline J gene comes the end of the CDR3, since the read stops 1 residue before it. The V and J genes are TRBV13-2 and TRBJ2-7; D not resolved. The germline V gene has CDR1 NNHNN and CDR2 SYGAGS (reference sequence). The V and J ends lost 7 bases and 7 bases respectively, with 9 bases between them. The CDR3 has 10 amino acids. The chain's CDR3 is CASRRREQYF. CDR3 bases read: TGTGCCAGCCGTCGGAGAGAACAGTAC.

Comment on this clone: Gene names and germline refer to mouse. The CDR3 end is not reached by the read, which stops 1 residue before it; the germline J gene fills it in. The V and J genes are TRBV26 and TRBJ2-1; 10 bases line up with TRBD2. Germline V gives CDR1 KGHPV, CDR2 FQNQEV (reference sequence). V lost 4 bases and J lost 8; bases outside the gene matches: 2. The CDR3 loop spans 13 amino acids. This CDR3 is CASSPGGATEQFF. The CDR3 bases that were read are TGTGCCAGCAGTCCTGGGGGGGCGACTGAGCAGTTC.

There are a few counts of this clone. Gene and germline names: mouse. The DNA ends 1 residue before the CDR3 does, and the rest of the CDR3 is filled in from the germline J gene. This chain joins TRBV15 and TRBJ2-3; possibly TRBD1 for D (5 bases). CDR3 length: 13 residues. Between the trimmed V and J ends, which lost 6 bases and 0 bases, there was a span of 7 bases. CDR1 SGHND and CDR2 FRSKSL come from the germline V gene. The CDR3 here is CASRRTSAETLYF. The DNA read from the CDR3 is TGTGCCAGCAGGAGGACAAGTGCAGAAACGCTGTAT.

As regards this clone: Gene and germline names: mouse. The CDR3 extends 1 residue past the end of the read, so its final part is completed from the germline J gene. The chain is built from TRBV4 and TRBJ2-7, with TRBD2 matching over 12 bases. From germline, CDR1 is LGHDT and CDR2 YNNKQL (reference sequence). With V trimmed by 6 bases and J by 3 bases, 6 bases remained unmatched. The CDR3 runs to 15 residues. This CDR3 is CASSPDWGGGYEQYF. CDR3 DNA (partial): TGTGCCAGCAGTCCGGACTGGGGGGGTGGCTATGAACAGTAC.

With regard to this clone: These gene names are mouse names. The CDR3 extends 1 residue past the end of the read, so its final part is completed from the germline J gene. The chain links TRBV26 to TRBJ1-1; D not resolved. This CDR3 has 13 amino acids. Trimming removed 0 bases at V and 1 base at J, with 3 bases between. Germline CDR1 is KGHPV and CDR2 is FQNQEV (reference sequence). The CDR3 DNA, read in part, is TGTGCCAGCAGTCTGTCTTGGAACACAGAAGTCTTC. Translated: CASSLSWNTEVF. The full CDR3 protein reads CASSLSWNTEVFF.

On this clone itself: Any gene name here is a mouse gene name. The sequenced CDR3 bases are TGTGCAAGCAGCTTAGGGGCGGGGGGGGGCTATGAACAGTAC. It translates to CASSLGAGGGYEQY. The full CDR3 reads CASSLGAGGGYEQYF. The chain has TRBV16 and TRBJ2-7, with 7 bases fitting TRBD2. The read terminates 1 residue before the CDR3 end, so the remaining end is supplied by the germline J gene. The germline V gene has CDR1 SGHSA and CDR2 FRNQAP. The V gene end was trimmed by 1 base and the J gene end by 3 bases; junction bases not matched to a gene: 6. There are 15 residues in the CDR3.

This clone was counted between two and nine times. Here the gene names and germline are mouse. The sequence runs out 1 residue before the end of the CDR3; the remainder is reconstructed from the germline J gene. This chain uses TRBV2 with TRBJ1-3; 8 bases fit TRBD1. The CDR3 sequence is 14 residues long. The germline gives CDR1 LGHNA, CDR2 YSYQKL. J gave up 2 bases and V 3 bases, and 0 bases lay outside the gene matches. Partial CDR3 DNA: TGTGCCAGCAGCCAGACAGGGGCTGGAAATACGCTCTAT. Amino acids: CASSQTGAGNTLY. The full CDR3 sequence reads CASSQTGAGNTLYF. Full variable domain (remainder filled in from reference TRBV2 and TRBJ1-3): DPKIIQKPKYLVAVTGSEKILICEQYLGHNAMYWYRQSAKKPLEFMFSYSYQKLMDNQTASSRFQPQSSKKNHLDLQITALKPDDSATYFCASSQTGAGNTLYFGEGSRLIVV.

A remark on this clone: All gene names here are mouse names. Read sequence stops 1 residue before the CDR3 end, and the germline J gene provides the missing end. V is TRBV3 and J is TRBJ2-2; D is uncertain. CDR1 is SNHLY, CDR2 FYNGKV, per germline (reference sequence). Deletions cut 3 bases from V and 3 bases from J, with 5 bases between. The CDR3 has 13 residues. The CDR3 is CASSFLDTGQLYF. Incomplete CDR3 DNA: TGTGCCAGCAGCTTTCTAGACACCGGGCAGCTCTAC.

In this sample, this clone turned up a few times. Each gene name is a mouse one. The read ends 1 residue before the CDR3 terminus; that terminus is restored from the germline J gene. V gene TRBV5 combines with J gene TRBJ1-4; 9 bases match TRBD1. V shed 4 bases and J 4 bases; nucleotides not matched to a gene: 4. Germline CDR1 and CDR2: LGHNA and YNLKQL (reference sequence). The CDR3 consists of 15 residues. The sequenced part of the CDR3 DNA is TGTGCCAGCAGCCCGGGACAGGGCGGCAACGAAAGATTATTT. Amino acid sequence: CASSPGQGGNERLF. The CDR3, in full, reads CASSPGQGGNERLFF.

With respect to this clone: Gene labels here are mouse ones. The read gets to within 1 residue of the CDR3 end, and the germline J gene fills in the rest. This chain uses TRBV13-2 with TRBJ1-1; D possibly corresponds to TRBD1 (6 bases). V lost 3 bases and J 1 base, leaving 10 bases between the germline ends. Germline V CDR1 and CDR2: NNHNN, SYGAGS (reference sequence). This CDR3 has 14 amino acids. This chain's CDR3 is CASGGWGRNTEVFF. The DNA read from the CDR3 is TGTGCCAGCGGTGGGTGGGGGCGGAACACAGAAGTCTTC.

This clone has a single count. A read error may produce the germline difference seen at one junction end. Gene names and germline match the mouse. The read comes to an end 1 residue before the CDR3 does, leaving the germline J gene to fill in the end. The rearrangement links TRBV13-2 to TRBJ2-2; tentatively, D is TRBD1 or TRBD2 (6 bases each). Germline lookup yields CDR1 NNHNN and CDR2 SYGAGS (reference sequence). This CDR3 has 15 residues. CDR3 loop: CARGGRGENTGQLYF. The sequenced part of the CDR3 DNA is TGCGCCCGCGGGGGGAGGGGGGAAAACACCGGGCAGCTCTAC.

As to this clone: Gene names denote mouse genes. From the germline J gene comes the end of the CDR3, since the read stops 1 residue before it. The J gene is TRBJ2-1, the V gene TRBV26; tentative D call: TRBD1 (5 bases). CDR1 and CDR2 from the germline V gene are KGHPV and FQNQEV (reference sequence). V was cut by 2 bases and J by 0 bases, with 8 bases left in between. The length of the CDR3 is 15 residues. The sequenced CDR3 bases are TGTGCCAGCAGTCTGGAGGGGTTTAACTATGCTGAGCAGTTC. The encoded protein is CASSLEGFNYAEQF. The full CDR3 protein reads CASSLEGFNYAEQFF.

As concerns this clone: Gene labels here are mouse ones. The CDR3 extends 1 residue past the end of the read, so its final part is completed from the germline J gene. The chain couples TRBV13-1 to TRBJ1-6, with 12 bases fitting TRBD1. TRBJ1-6 is annotated as an ORF whose role is uncertain. The CDR3 contains 16 residues. The ends lost 3 bases at V and 6 bases at J; junction bases unmatched: 4. Germline lookup yields CDR1 NSHNY and CDR2 SYGAGN. This CDR3 is CASSAGQGAINSPLYF. CDR3 DNA, as far as it was read: TGTGCCAGCAGTGCGGGACAGGGGGCTATTAATTCGCCCCTCTAC.

This clone is termed medium-sized. Genes and germline come from the mouse. The read ends 1 residue early relative to the CDR3; the germline J gene fills the gap. The gene calls are TRBV19 and TRBJ1-2; D is undetermined. From germline, CDR1 is FNHDT and CDR2 SITEND (reference sequence). There are 13 residues in the CDR3. Trimming took off 1 base at V and 1 base at J, with 5 bases between the two ends. The part of the CDR3 DNA that was read is TGTGCCAGCAGTATAAAGGGAAACTCCGACTACACC. Residues: CASSIKGNSDYT. The full CDR3 is CASSIKGNSDYTF.

Note on this clone: Gene and germline names: mouse. The missing CDR3 end, 1 residue past where the read stops, is filled in from the germline J gene. The chain recombines TRBV3 with TRBJ2-4; no reliable D call. V shed 5 bases and J shed 0 bases, with 12 bases lying between them. CDR1 SNHLY and CDR2 FYNGKV come from the germline V gene (reference sequence). This CDR3 has 15 residues. CDR3 amino acids: CASSNGRHSQNTLYF. The CDR3 bases that were read are TGTGCCAGCAGCAACGGCAGGCACAGTCAAAACACCTTGTAC.

With regard to this clone: The germline and genes are mouse ones. The read stops 1 residue short of the end of the CDR3; the missing end is completed from the germline J gene. The chain links TRBV31 to TRBJ1-5, with TRBD1 identical over 12 bases. The CDR3 is made up of 18 amino acids. V lost 3 bases and J lost 0; bases outside the gene matches: 9. CDR1 and CDR2 from the germline V gene are GKSSPN and SITVG. CDR3 sequence reads: CAWSQGQGAGYNNQAPLF. The covered CDR3 bases are TGTGCCTGGAGCCAGGGACAGGGGGCAGGATATAACAACCAGGCTCCGCTT.

This clone was counted between two and nine times. Gene names are mouse gene names. The read terminates 1 residue ahead of where the CDR3 ends, so the germline J gene completes it. The chain couples TRBV13-2 to TRBJ2-7; D is undetermined. Trimming removed 2 bases from V and 6 bases from J, with 6 bases in between. The CDR3 length is 11 residues. CDR1 is NNHNN and CDR2 is SYGAGS in the germline V gene (reference sequence). CDR3 bases read: TGTGCCAGCGGTGAGAGGGTTGAACAGTAC. Its translation: CASGERVEQY. The complete CDR3 sequence is CASGERVEQYF.

Of note for this clone: Here the gene names and germline are mouse. Read coverage stops 1 residue before the CDR3 terminus; the germline J gene supplies the remainder. The chain combines TRBV26 with TRBJ1-1; 8 bases agree with TRBD1. Trimming at V came to 6 bases and at J to 4 bases, leaving 7 bases not matched to a gene. This CDR3 region has 14 residues. The germline CDR1 and CDR2 sequences are KGHPV and FQNQEV (reference sequence). The CDR3 bases that were read are TGTGCCAGCAGCCCAGGGGGCGGGAGCACAGAAGTCTTC. Protein sequence: CASSPGGGSTEVF. The full CDR3 reads CASSPGGGSTEVFF. The variable domain in full, completed from reference TRBV26 and TRBJ1-1, reads NSKVIQTPRYLVKGQGQKAKMRCIPEKGHPVVFWYQQNKNNEFKFLINFQNQEVLQQIDMTEKRFSAECPSNSPCSLEIQSSEAGDSALYLCASSPGGGSTEVFFGKGTRLTVV.